A single sample is the source of the 15 T cell receptor beta chains below, sequenced in a study of beta chain features in type 1 diabetes. General study results and limits: Patients with Type 1 diabetes showed moderately but significantly shorter TCRB CDR3s in all four CD4+ subsets.

Isolated RNA was reverse transcribed in full, so expressed TCRB transcripts were sequenced. Clones were sequenced by immunoSEQ multiplex PCR, and TCRdb holds only the in-frame ones, with some missing. In the table there are 350,000 to 450,000 clones, over 10% of which are singletons. No antigen is known for these receptors. Material for sequencing was naive CD4+ T cells from blood. The receptors here all came from a woman aged 18-29 years with type 1 diabetes.

V is TRBV18 and J is TRBJ1-1, with D maybe TRBD1 (6 bases). Germline V gene sequence: CDR1 KGHSH, CDR2 LQKENI. The V end was cut by 5 bases, the J end by 0 bases, with 19 bases between. There are 17 residues in the CDR3. In nucleotides, the CDR3 is TGTGCCAGCTCATCAACCGGACAGCCATTCATGAACACTGAAGCTTTCTTT. Protein product: CASSSTGQPFMNTEAFF. The full variable domain, in which reference TRBV18 and TRBJ1-1 provide the parts outside the CDR3, is NAGVMQNPRHLVRRRGQEARLRCSPMKGHSHVYWYRQLPEEGLKFMVYLQKENIIDESGMPKERFSAEFPKEGPSILRIQQVVRGDSAAYFCASSSTGQPFMNTEAFFGQGTRLTVV.

The chain has TRBV9 and TRBJ2-7; 8 bases are a match to TRBD2. From germline, CDR1 is SGDLS and CDR2 YYNGEE. V was clipped by 4 bases and J by 4 bases; unmatched bases: 10. There are 15 residues in the CDR3. CDR3 region: CASSPGVAGLYEQYF. The CDR3 bases are TGTGCCAGCAGCCCGGGCGTAGCGGGGTTATACGAGCAGTACTTC.

The rearrangement links TRBV5-4 to TRBJ2-6; tentative D call: TRBD2 (6 bases). Germline V gene sequence: CDR1 SGHNT, CDR2 YYREEE (reference sequence). This CDR3 has 15 amino acids. The V gene lost 2 bases and the J gene lost 2 bases, with 8 bases spanning the gap. In DNA, the CDR3 is TGTGCCAGCAGCTTCGGGGGTACTGGGGCCAACGTCCTGACTTTC. This codes for CASSFGGTGANVLTF.

The chain uses TRBV7-2 and TRBJ2-3; no clear D. Germline V gives CDR1 SGHTA, CDR2 FQGNSA. The CDR3 covers 12 residues. Trimming stripped 5 bases from V and 1 base from J, with 4 bases between. The DNA of the CDR3 is TGTGCCAGCAGCCGAGGCACAGATACGCAGTATTTT. It specifies CASSRGTDTQYF. The whole variable domain, remainder taken from reference TRBV7-2 and TRBJ2-3, is GAGVSQSPSNKVTEKGKDVELRCDPISGHTALYWYRQSLGQGLEFLIYFQGNSAPDKSGLPSDRFSAERTGGSVSTLTIQRTQQEDSAVYLCASSRGTDTQYFGPGTRLTVL.

This clone was recorded a few times. The rearrangement joins TRBV7-9 to TRBJ2-1; 7 bases match TRBD2. The CDR3 length is 16 residues. Germline V gives CDR1 SEHNR, CDR2 FQNEAQ (reference sequence). Trimming took 1 base from V and 6 from J; bases not matched to a gene: 9. CDR3 nucleotides: TGTGCCAGCAGCTTAGTGGCGGGAGTCATGCGCAATGAGCAGTTCTTC. It translates to CASSLVAGVMRNEQFF.

The V call is TRBV30, the J call TRBJ1-3; D is unresolved. CDR3 length: 12 amino acids. Germline V lookup: CDR1 GTSNPN, CDR2 SVGIG (reference sequence). V was clipped by 1 base and J by 4 bases, with 5 bases between them. The CDR3 is CAWSAGGNTIYF. As DNA, the CDR3 is TGTGCCTGGAGTGCGGGAGGAAACACCATATATTTT. The full variable domain, in which reference TRBV30 and TRBJ1-3 provide the parts outside the CDR3, is SQTIHQWPATLVQPVGSPLSLECTVEGTSNPNLYWYRQAAGRGLQLLFYSVGIGQISSEVPQNLSASRPQDRQFILSSKKLLLSDSGFYLCAWSAGGNTIYFGEGSWLTVV.

The genes are TRBV7-6 and TRBJ2-7, with D maybe TRBD1 (5 bases). Germline CDR1 and CDR2: SGHVS and FNYEAQ. Trimming took off 2 bases at V and 4 bases at J, with 15 bases between the two ends. This CDR3 region has 15 residues. This CDR3 is CASSLRSGREYEQYF. DNA of the CDR3: TGTGCCAGCAGCTTAAGGTCGGGCAGGGAATACGAGCAGTACTTC.

Here the CDR3 reads CASSFLGRPGYTF. The DNA for the CDR3 is TGTGCCAGCAGCTTCCTGGGGCGCCCTGGCTACACCTTC. The chain links TRBV11-2 to TRBJ1-2, with D possibly matching TRBD1 (5 bases). Germline CDR1 SGHAT, CDR2 FQNNGV. The CDR3 is 13 residues long. Trimming cost V 3 bases and J 7 bases, with 12 bases left between them.

V gene TRBV18 combines with J gene TRBJ2-7; D not certain. Between the trimmed V and J ends, which lost 4 bases and 4 bases, there was a span of 8 bases. This CDR3 has 12 amino acids. CDR1 KGHSH and CDR2 LQKENI come from the germline V gene. The CDR3, as DNA: TGTGCCAGCTCACTTCTCGGGTACGAGCAGTACTTC. This codes for CASSLLGYEQYF.

This sequence joins TRBV29-1 and TRBJ2-1; 12 bases are a match to TRBD2. V shed 4 bases, J shed 8 bases, and the junction held 6 bases outside the gene matches. The CDR3 runs to 14 residues. CDR1 and CDR2 from the germline V gene are SQVTM and ANQGSEA. The DNA of the CDR3 is TGCAGCGTTGGTCGGAGACTAGCGGGGGATGAGCAGTTCTTC. It encodes CSVGRRLAGDEQFF.

The rearrangement joins TRBV7-2 to TRBJ2-7, with 10 nucleotides matching TRBD2. Germline-derived CDR1 and CDR2 are SGHTA and FQGNSA. J was trimmed by 9 bases and V by 2 bases; bases with no gene match: 7. There are 14 residues in the CDR3. As DNA, the CDR3 is TGTGCCAGCAGCTTACTAGCGGGAGACTCGCTGCAGTACTTC. Its translation: CASSLLAGDSLQYF.

A few counts support this clone. The rearrangement links TRBV11-2 to TRBJ2-7, with 8 positions matching TRBD1. The germline CDR1 and CDR2 sequences are SGHAT and FQNNGV. After removal of 1 base from V and 4 bases from J, the junction contained 9 bases not matched to a gene. The CDR3 is 16 residues long. The chain's CDR3 is CASSLASGQEPYEQYF. The DNA for the CDR3 is TGTGCCAGCAGCTTAGCCTCGGGACAGGAACCTTACGAGCAGTACTTC.

This clone occurred a few times. The V gene is TRBV13, the J gene TRBJ1-2, with D maybe TRBD1 (5 bases). V dropped 8 bases and J dropped 8 bases, with 18 bases sitting between them. The CDR3 has 13 amino acids. Germline V gives CDR1 PRHDT, CDR2 FYEKMQ (reference sequence). CDR3 nucleotide sequence: TGTGCCAGCCGTCGTAAAGCAGGGAACGGCTACACCTTC. It encodes CASRRKAGNGYTF.

This clone was seen a few times. The chain recombines TRBV20-1 with TRBJ2-1; D not certain. The CDR3 has 11 amino acids. Germline assignment: CDR1 DFQATT and CDR2 SNEGSKA (reference sequence). V lost 4 bases, J lost 8 bases, and 9 bases lay in between. The CDR3, as DNA: TGCAGTGCTACTCCCTTCGATGAGCAGTTCTTC. Residues: CSATPFDEQFF.

This clone turned up a few times. This chain joins TRBV30 and TRBJ2-4; 7 positions agree with TRBD2. CDR3 size: 13 residues. With 4 bases clipped from V and 9 bases from J, the junction kept 9 bases outside the gene matches. CDR1 is GTSNPN and CDR2 is SVGIG in the germline V gene (reference sequence). The CDR3 loop is CAWTSHSGGIQYF. DNA for the CDR3: TGTGCCTGGACATCCCATTCGGGAGGCATTCAGTACTTC.